The entry below describes one T cell receptor beta chain. Clones were sequenced by immunoSEQ multiplex PCR, and TCRdb holds only the in-frame ones, with some missing. The data contain 91,000 or so clones, around 94% of them singletons. Trimming removed 5 bases at V and 1 base at J, with 15 bases between. CDR3 length equals 15 residues. CDR1 SGHRS and CDR2 YFSETQ come from the germline V gene. The data were obtained in a study of T cell changes during pregnancy in multiple sclerosis. The sequence derives from a female donor with multiple sclerosis, enrolled in a pregnancy study. This chain connects TRBV5-1 to TRBJ1-1; D may be TRBD1 (5 bases). This specimen was peripheral blood, taken after pregnancy. This chain's CDR3 is CASSFQGGGNTEAFF. CDR3 DNA: TGCGCCAGCAGTTTTCAGGGCGGCGGGAACACTGAAGCTTTCTTT.